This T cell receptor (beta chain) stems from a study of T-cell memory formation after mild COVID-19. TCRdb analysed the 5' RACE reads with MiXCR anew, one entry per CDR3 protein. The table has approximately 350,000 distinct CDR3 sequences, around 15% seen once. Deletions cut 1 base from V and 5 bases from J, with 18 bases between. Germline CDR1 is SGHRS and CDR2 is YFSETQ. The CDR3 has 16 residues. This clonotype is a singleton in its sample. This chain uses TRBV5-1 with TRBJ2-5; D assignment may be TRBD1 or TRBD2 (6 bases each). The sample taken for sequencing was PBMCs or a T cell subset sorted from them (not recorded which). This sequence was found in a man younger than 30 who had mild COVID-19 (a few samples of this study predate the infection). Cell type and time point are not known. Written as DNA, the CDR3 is TGCGCCAGCAGCTTGTCGACGGGGGCCGTCCGGGAGACCCAGTACTTC. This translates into CASSLSTGAVRETQYF.